Below are 2 T cell receptor beta chains sequenced from a single sample in a study of blood T cell repertoires in COVID-19. The protocol was immunoSEQ multiplex PCR, while the TCRdb copy is restricted to in-frame clones and leaves out a portion. The sample records around 62,000 clones, more than 80% being singletons. Sequenced: peripheral blood. These receptors were obtained from a man aged 55 to 69 with acute or convalescent COVID-19.

The rearrangement joins TRBV5-1 to TRBJ2-7, with 7 bases matching TRBD2. CDR1 is SGHRS and CDR2 is YFSETQ in the germline V gene. V dropped 4 bases and J dropped 3; count of bases not matched to a gene: 4. The CDR3 has 13 amino acids. CDR3 sequence reads: CASSTGTIYEQYF. DNA of the CDR3: TGCGCCAGCAGCACCGGGACTATCTACGAGCAGTACTTC.

The chain links TRBV28 to TRBJ2-2; possible D gene TRBD2, 5 bases. Between the trimmed V and J ends, which lost 3 bases and 4 bases, there was a span of 15 bases. This CDR3 spans 16 amino acids. Looked up from germline, CDR1 is MDHEN and CDR2 is SYDVKM. The CDR3 loop is CASSFIVLGGTGELFF. In DNA form, the CDR3 reads TGTGCCAGCAGTTTTATCGTCCTAGGAGGCACCGGGGAGCTGTTTTTT.